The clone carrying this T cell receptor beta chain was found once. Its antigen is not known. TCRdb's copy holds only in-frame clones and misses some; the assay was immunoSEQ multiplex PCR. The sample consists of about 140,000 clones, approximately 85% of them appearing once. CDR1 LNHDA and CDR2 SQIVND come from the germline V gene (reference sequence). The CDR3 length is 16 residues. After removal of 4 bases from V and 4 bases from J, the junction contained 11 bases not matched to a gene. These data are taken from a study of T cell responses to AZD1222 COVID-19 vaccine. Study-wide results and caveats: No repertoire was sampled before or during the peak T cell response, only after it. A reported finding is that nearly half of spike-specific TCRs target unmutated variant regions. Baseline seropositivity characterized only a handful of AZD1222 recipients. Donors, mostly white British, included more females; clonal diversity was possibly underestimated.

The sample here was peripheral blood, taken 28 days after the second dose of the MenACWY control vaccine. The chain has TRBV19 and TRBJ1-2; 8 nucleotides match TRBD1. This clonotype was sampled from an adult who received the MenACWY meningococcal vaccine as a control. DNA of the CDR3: TGTGCCAGTAGTAGCCTTACCGGGACAGGACCCTATGGCTACACCTTC. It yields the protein CASSSLTGTGPYGYTF.